This passage covers 3 T cell receptor beta chains from one sample sequenced in a study of CD8+ T cells in alopecia areata (dated by TCRdb to 2016 to 2019). The library relied on the immunoSEQ multiplex PCR assay. RNA was extracted from all samples and reverse transcribed into cDNA, which served as template for TCR sequencing. TCRdb's version of the immuneACCESS table is confined to in-frame rearrangements and falls short of the full clone set. An unresolved V gene accounts for under half of the shortfall where checked; the remainder is of unknown origin. For this sample the table gives over 150,000 clones, of which about three fifths were detected only once. Of the sample, 10% to 15% is held by the ten largest clones. Reading the label with the study, this specimen's time point is: roughly 24 weeks on oral tofacitinib. The treatment or condition label, as the study defines it: oral pan-JAK inhibitor, 5-10 mg twice daily.

The specimen comprised CD8+ T cells sorted from blood, sampled at week 24, from a patient treated with tofacitinib. These receptors all stem from a human donor with alopecia areata.

This clone has a handful of counts. The chain uses TRBV13 and TRBJ2-7; possible D gene TRBD1, 6 bases. CDR1 and CDR2 (germline): PRHDT, FYEKMQ (reference sequence). The V end was cut by 4 bases, the J end by 2 bases, with 18 bases between. The CDR3 length is 16 residues. The CDR3 bases are TGTGCCAGCAGCTCGCCGACAGGAGCACTAACCTACGAGCAGTACTTC. It codes for CASSSPTGALTYEQYF. The full variable domain, in which reference TRBV13 and TRBJ2-7 provide the parts outside the CDR3, is AAGVIQSPRHLIKEKRETATLKCYPIPRHDTVYWYQQGPGQDPQFLISFYEKMQSDKGSIPDRFSAQQFSDYHSELNMSSLELGDSALYFCASSSPTGALTYEQYFGPGTRLTVT.

CDR3 amino acids: CATSRRGSRVNTGELFF. The CDR3 region has the DNA TGTGCCACCAGCAGGAGGGGGTCCCGAGTTAACACCGGGGAGCTGTTTTTT. The rearrangement uses TRBV15 and TRBJ2-2, with a possible D match to TRBD1 (6 bases). This CDR3 contains 17 residues. The V gene lost 3 bases and the J gene lost 2 bases, with 16 bases spanning the gap. In germline, CDR1 is LNHNV, CDR2 YYDKDF (reference sequence).

This chain links TRBV29-1 with TRBJ2-2, with 8 nucleotides matching TRBD2. The CDR3 length is 13 residues. V dropped 6 bases and J dropped 5; count of bases not matched to a gene: 5. Germline CDR1 reads SQVTM; CDR2 reads ANQGSEA. The CDR3: CSVPGLETGELFF. The CDR3 nucleotides read TGCAGCGTACCGGGACTAGAAACCGGGGAGCTGTTTTTT.